Below are 22 T cell receptor beta chains sequenced from a single sample in a study of cytomegalovirus exposure and HLA in healthy donors. A multiplex PCR was run with 60 Vbeta primers and 13 Jbeta primers. The repertoire was sequenced with immunoSEQ multiplex PCR; TCRdb's copy has only in-frame clones and lacks some. The sample features about 140,000 clones, with around 0.96% in its top ten. The sequenced material came from PBMCs. All receptors derive from a male donor in good health and CMV-seronegative.

Comments on this clone: One junction end does not reproduce the germline sequence, and a read error may be involved. V usage is TRBV7-7 and J usage is TRBJ2-3; tentatively, D is TRBD1 (6 bases). The CDR3 is made up of 14 amino acids. Germline CDR1 and CDR2: SSHAT and FNYEAQ (reference sequence). Here the CDR3 reads CASSPGQPPNTQYF. For the CDR3, the DNA is TGTGCTAGCAGCCCTGGACAGCCTCCTAATACGCAGTATTTT.

The CDR3 is CASGEGGQGNQPQHF. In nucleotides, the CDR3 is TGTGCCTCGGGGGAGGGGGGACAAGGAAATCAGCCCCAGCATTTT. The chain has TRBV30 and TRBJ1-5; D possibly corresponds to TRBD1 (6 bases). CDR1 and CDR2 from the germline V gene are GTSNPN and SVGIG (reference sequence). The CDR3 totals 15 residues. The V gene lost 7 bases and the J gene lost 4 bases, with 20 bases spanning the gap.

This rearrangement joins TRBV5-4 to TRBJ1-2; D is ambiguous. From germline, CDR1 is SGHNT and CDR2 YYREEE (reference sequence). The CDR3 covers 14 residues. Trimming cost V 1 base and J 1 base, with 8 bases left between them. Here the CDR3 DNA reads TGTGCCAGCAGCTTGAGCGGGGATAACTATGGCTACACCTTC. It is translated as CASSLSGDNYGYTF.

The rearrangement links TRBV5-1 to TRBJ2-7, with 7 bases lining up with TRBD1. Germline V CDR1 and CDR2: SGHRS, YFSETQ. V lost 1 base to trimming and J lost 0 bases; unmatched junction nucleotides: 1. This CDR3 spans 14 amino acids. CDR3 DNA: TGCGCCAGCAGCTTGAAGGGGGCCTCCTACGAGCAGTACTTC. As protein: CASSLKGASYEQYF.

The genes are TRBV18 and TRBJ2-5, with 10 nucleotides matching TRBD2. V lost 1 base to trimming and J lost 2 bases; unmatched junction nucleotides: 13. This CDR3 is built from 19 residues. Germline V gives CDR1 KGHSH, CDR2 LQKENI. In DNA, the CDR3 is TGTGCCAGCTCACCACTGCCAGGGCGGACTAGCGGATTACAAGAGACCCAGTACTTC. It yields the protein CASSPLPGRTSGLQETQYF.

The V call is TRBV6-1, the J call TRBJ1-1; 9 nucleotides line up with TRBD1. Unmatched junction bases numbered 6, after V lost 5 bases and J lost 5 bases. CDR3 length: 14 residues. Germline CDR1 and CDR2: MNHNS and SASEGT. DNA of the CDR3: TGTGCCAGCAGTACATTACAGGGGGCGACTGAAGCTTTCTTT. Encoded protein: CASSTLQGATEAFF.

This sequence joins TRBV29-1 and TRBJ1-1; no reliable D call. The CDR3 totals 14 residues. The V and J ends lost 5 bases and 2 bases respectively, with 15 bases between them. CDR1 and CDR2 from the germline V gene are SQVTM and ANQGSEA. The CDR3 bases are TGCAGCGTTCCCACGGGTATTACTAACACTGAAGCTTTCTTT. This codes for CSVPTGITNTEAFF.

The chain links TRBV28 to TRBJ2-7; D gene ambiguous. CDR1 and CDR2 from the germline V gene are MDHEN and SYDVKM. CDR3 size: 16 residues. V was pared by 5 bases and J by 7 bases, with 24 bases between. The CDR3 DNA reads as TGTGCCAGCAGTCTACCCGGCGGTTTCTTAATGGTGGAGCAGTACTTC. It is translated as CASSLPGGFLMVEQYF.

This chain uses TRBV30 with TRBJ2-5, with 9 bases aligning to TRBD1. TRBJ2-7 explains the end of the DNA better; the J call may be wrong. Germline V CDR1 and CDR2: GTSNPN, SVGIG (reference sequence). The CDR3 runs to 13 residues. The CDR3 DNA sequence: TGTGCCTGGGGGGGACAGGGAAAGTCCGAGCAGTACTTC. Its protein product is CAWGGQGKSEQYF.

The chain joins TRBV18 to TRBJ2-1; TRBD2 aligns across 9 bases. Germline CDR1 reads KGHSH; CDR2 reads LQKENI. There are 17 residues in the CDR3. V shed 6 bases and J 3 bases; nucleotides not matched to a gene: 12. CDR3 sequence reads: CASSPKTSGNSYNEQFF. In nucleotides, the CDR3 is TGTGCCAGCTCTCCTAAGACTAGCGGAAACAGCTACAATGAGCAGTTCTTC. The full variable domain, in which reference TRBV18 and TRBJ2-1 provide the parts outside the CDR3, is NAGVMQNPRHLVRRRGQEARLRCSPMKGHSHVYWYRQLPEEGLKFMVYLQKENIIDESGMPKERFSAEFPKEGPSILRIQQVVRGDSAAYFCASSPKTSGNSYNEQFFGPGTRLTVL.

The chain joins TRBV11-2 to TRBJ2-1, with 9 bases lining up with TRBD1. The CDR3 consists of 18 residues. Trimming at V came to 0 bases and at J to 6 bases, leaving 12 bases not matched to a gene. Germline assignment: CDR1 SGHAT and CDR2 FQNNGV. The CDR3 protein is CASSLDGGGDRVFNEQFF. In DNA, the CDR3 is TGTGCCAGCAGCTTAGATGGTGGTGGGGACAGGGTATTCAATGAGCAGTTCTTC. The entire variable domain, with the rest obtained from reference TRBV11-2 and TRBJ2-1, is as follows: EAGVAQSPRYKIIEKRQSVAFWCNPISGHATLYWYQQILGQGPKLLIQFQNNGVVDDSQLPKDRFSAERLKGVDSTLKIQPAKLEDSAVYLCASSLDGGGDRVFNEQFFGPGTRLTVL.

This chain uses TRBV18 with TRBJ1-5; 8 bases are a match to TRBD1. CDR3 length equals 15 residues. The J segment lost 9 bases and the V segment lost 4 bases, leaving 11 bases of the junction unmatched. Germline CDR1 reads KGHSH; CDR2 reads LQKENI. The CDR3 nucleotides read TGTGCCAGCTCACTGTACAGGGGGAGGGATTGGCCCCAGCATTTT. It codes for CASSLYRGRDWPQHF.

The chain recombines TRBV20-1 with TRBJ2-1; D is perhaps TRBD2 (5 bases). Germline assignment: CDR1 DFQATT and CDR2 SNEGSKA (reference sequence). This CDR3 has 11 residues. With 5 bases removed from V and 15 bases from J, the gap between germline ends came to 17 bases. The CDR3 sequence is CSAAIAGIRFF. The CDR3 DNA sequence: TGCAGTGCTGCCATTGCGGGTATACGGTTCTTC.

V and J are TRBV27 and TRBJ1-1; 7 nucleotides match TRBD1. Germline trimming cut 3 bases from V and 1 base from J; bases unmatched to any gene: 11. The CDR3 length is 17 residues. Germline assignment: CDR1 MNHEY and CDR2 SMNVEV (reference sequence). As DNA, the CDR3 is TGTGCCAGCAGTTTTTACAGGGGCAGAACCCAGAACACTGAAGCTTTCTTT. Its protein is CASSFYRGRTQNTEAFF.

The chain has TRBV18 and TRBJ1-2; 9 bases line up with TRBD1. J gave up 4 bases and V 3 bases, and 9 bases lay outside the gene matches. The CDR3 is 16 residues long. Germline CDR1 reads KGHSH; CDR2 reads LQKENI. The CDR3 DNA reads as TGTGCCAGCTCACCCCAGACAGGGGGAGGCTTCTATGGCTACACCTTC. Translating gives CASSPQTGGGFYGYTF. Drawing the rest from reference TRBV18 and TRBJ1-2, the complete variable domain is NAGVMQNPRHLVRRRGQEARLRCSPMKGHSHVYWYRQLPEEGLKFMVYLQKENIIDESGMPKERFSAEFPKEGPSILRIQQVVRGDSAAYFCASSPQTGGGFYGYTFGSGTRLTVV.

V is TRBV19 and J is TRBJ1-5; 10 bases are a match to TRBD1. V dropped 8 bases and J dropped 9; count of bases not matched to a gene: 1. Germline loops: CDR1 LNHDA, CDR2 SQIVND (reference sequence). CDR3 length: 11 residues. CDR3 sequence (DNA): TGTGCCAGTGGGACAGGGGCGCCCCAGCATTTT. Translating gives CASGTGAPQHF.

The chain links TRBV10-3 to TRBJ1-2; 8 bases are a match to TRBD1. The ends lost 8 bases at V and 4 bases at J; junction bases unmatched: 9. This CDR3 contains 14 residues. Germline CDR1 ENHRY, CDR2 SYGVKD. CDR3 amino acids: CAIHGQGGGYGYTF. CDR3 sequence (DNA): TGTGCCATCCACGGACAGGGTGGCGGCTATGGCTACACCTTC.

The chain carries TRBV6-6 and TRBJ2-2, with a tentative D call TRBD1 (5 bases). The CDR3 is 15 residues long. V lost 5 bases and J lost 0, with 10 bases in between. Germline loops: CDR1 MNHNY, CDR2 SVGAGI (reference sequence). CDR3 bases: TGTGCCAGCAGTAGCACAGGTGCGAACACCGGGGAGCTGTTTTTT. Its translation is CASSSTGANTGELFF.

The chain recombines TRBV5-1 with TRBJ1-3, with no clear D. The CDR3 runs 13 residues. Deletions cut 4 bases from V and 8 bases from J, with 13 bases between. Germline-derived CDR1 and CDR2 are SGHRS and YFSETQ. The CDR3 spells CASSPLTGDTIYF. CDR3 DNA: TGCGCCAGCAGCCCCCTGACGGGTGACACCATATATTTT.

This chain connects TRBV30 to TRBJ2-1, with TRBD1 identical over 9 bases. The trim removed 4 bases at V and 7 bases at J, leaving 5 bases unmatched. The CDR3 has 13 amino acids. The germline V gene has CDR1 GTSNPN and CDR2 SVGIG (reference sequence). CDR3 loop: CAWTGQGRNEQFF. CDR3 nucleotide sequence: TGTGCCTGGACGGGACAGGGCAGGAATGAGCAGTTCTTC.

This chain connects TRBV13 to TRBJ2-2, with D possibly being TRBD2 (7 bases). The CDR3 is 19 residues long. Germline assignment: CDR1 PRHDT and CDR2 FYEKMQ (reference sequence). Trimming cost V 3 bases and J 0 bases, with 20 bases left between them. CDR3 DNA sequence: TGTGCCAGCAGCTTTCGAACGGGGGGCGTTTCGGCGAACACCGGGGAGCTGTTTTTT. Translation gives CASSFRTGGVSANTGELFF.

With respect to this clone: The junction differs from germline at one of its ends, possibly a read error. The chain employs TRBV9 and TRBJ2-1, with 8 bases that match TRBD1. This CDR3 comprises 17 residues. The germline gives CDR1 SGDLS, CDR2 YYNGEE. This CDR3 reads CASSVGDRLSSDNEQFF. The CDR3 DNA reads TGTGCCAGCAGCGTAGGGGACAGGCTAAGCTCCGACAATGAGCAGTTCTTC. Full variable domain (remainder filled in from reference TRBV9 and TRBJ2-1): DSGVTQTPKHLITATGQRVTLRCSPRSGDLSVYWYQQSLDQGLQFLIQYYNGEERAKGNILERFSAQQFPDLHSELNLSSLELGDSALYFCASSVGDRLSSDNEQFFGPGTRLTVL.